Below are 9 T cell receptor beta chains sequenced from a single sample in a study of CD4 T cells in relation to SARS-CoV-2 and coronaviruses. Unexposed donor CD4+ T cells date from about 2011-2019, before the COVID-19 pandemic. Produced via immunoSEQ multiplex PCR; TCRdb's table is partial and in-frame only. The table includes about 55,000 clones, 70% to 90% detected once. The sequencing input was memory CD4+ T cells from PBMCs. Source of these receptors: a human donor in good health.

CDR3 protein: CATRAGGSPNEQFF. The CDR3 coding sequence is TGTGCCACCCGGGCCGGCGGGAGCCCGAATGAGCAGTTCTTC. This chain uses TRBV19 with TRBJ2-1; 7 nucleotides match TRBD2. V lost 10 bases, J lost 7 bases, and 13 bases stayed unmatched. Germline V CDR1 and CDR2: LNHDA, SQIVND (reference sequence). This CDR3 spans 14 amino acids.

The CDR3 DNA reads TGTGCCAGCAGCCCCGTAAACCCAGGACTAGCAGCGGAGACCCAGTACTTC. Protein product: CASSPVNPGLAAETQYF. This chain connects TRBV7-2 to TRBJ2-5; TRBD2 aligns across 8 bases. The J segment lost 5 bases and the V segment lost 5 bases, leaving 16 bases of the junction unmatched. The CDR3 spans 17 residues. The germline gives CDR1 SGHTA, CDR2 FQGNSA.

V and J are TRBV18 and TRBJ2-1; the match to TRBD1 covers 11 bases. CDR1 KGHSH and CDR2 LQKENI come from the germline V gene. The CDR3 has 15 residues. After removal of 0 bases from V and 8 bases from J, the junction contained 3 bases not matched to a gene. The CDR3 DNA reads TGTGCCAGCTCACCACCGGGACAGGGGGTGGATGAGCAGTTCTTC. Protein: CASSPPGQGVDEQFF.

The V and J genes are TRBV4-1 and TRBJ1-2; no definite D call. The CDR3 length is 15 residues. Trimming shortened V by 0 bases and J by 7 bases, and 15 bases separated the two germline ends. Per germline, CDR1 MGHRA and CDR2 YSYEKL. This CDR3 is CASSQDQSGRLGYTF. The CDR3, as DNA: TGCGCCAGCAGCCAAGATCAGAGCGGACGACTTGGCTACACCTTC.

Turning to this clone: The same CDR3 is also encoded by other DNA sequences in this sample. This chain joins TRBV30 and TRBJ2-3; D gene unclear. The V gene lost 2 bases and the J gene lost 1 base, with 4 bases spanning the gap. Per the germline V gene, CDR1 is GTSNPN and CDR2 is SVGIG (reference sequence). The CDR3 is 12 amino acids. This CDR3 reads CAWSTGTDTQYF. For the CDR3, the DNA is TGTGCCTGGAGTACAGGCACAGATACGCAGTATTTT.

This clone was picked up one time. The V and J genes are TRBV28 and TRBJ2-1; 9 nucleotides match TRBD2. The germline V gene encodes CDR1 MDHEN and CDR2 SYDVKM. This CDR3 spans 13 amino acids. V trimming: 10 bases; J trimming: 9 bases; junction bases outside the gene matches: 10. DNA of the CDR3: TGTGCCACGCTTAGCGGGAGTGAAATTGAGCAGTTCTTC. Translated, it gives CATLSGSEIEQFF.

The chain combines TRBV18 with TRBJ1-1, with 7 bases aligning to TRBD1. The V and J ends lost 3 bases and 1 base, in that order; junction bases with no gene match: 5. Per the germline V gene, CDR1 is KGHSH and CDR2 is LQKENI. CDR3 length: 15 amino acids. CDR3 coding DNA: TGTGCCAGCTCACCCCTAAACAGGGGGAACACTGAAGCTTTCTTT. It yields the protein CASSPLNRGNTEAFF.

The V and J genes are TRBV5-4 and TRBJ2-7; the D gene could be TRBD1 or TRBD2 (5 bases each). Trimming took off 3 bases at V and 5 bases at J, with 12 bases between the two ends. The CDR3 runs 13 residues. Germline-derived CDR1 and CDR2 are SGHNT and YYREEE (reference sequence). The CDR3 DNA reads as TGTGCCAGCAGCTGGGACCGGACGGACGAGCAGTACTTC. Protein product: CASSWDRTDEQYF.

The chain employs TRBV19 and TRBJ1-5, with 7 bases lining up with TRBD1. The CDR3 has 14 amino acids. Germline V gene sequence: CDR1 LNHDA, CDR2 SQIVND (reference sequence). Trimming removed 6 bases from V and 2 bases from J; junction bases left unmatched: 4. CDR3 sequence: CASRQGGGNQPQHF. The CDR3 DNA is TGTGCCAGTAGGCAGGGGGGAGGCAATCAGCCCCAGCATTTT.